Following are 29 T cell receptor beta chains from one sample sequenced in a study of blood T cell repertoires in COVID-19. TCRdb's copy holds only in-frame clones and misses some; the assay was immunoSEQ multiplex PCR. The sample lists more than 150,000 clones; 84% were seen once. The specimen sequenced was PBMCs or T cells enriched from blood (not recorded which). Every receptor here comes from a woman between 45 and 60 years old who had recovered from COVID-19.

The genes are TRBV7-9 and TRBJ2-3; D is undetermined. The CDR3 is 15 amino acids. V was trimmed by 0 bases and J by 2 bases, leaving 9 bases between them. Germline loops: CDR1 SEHNR, CDR2 FQNEAQ (reference sequence). The CDR3 sequence: CASSLAGLTTDTQYF. The CDR3 DNA sequence: TGTGCCAGCAGCTTAGCGGGCCTTACCACAGATACGCAGTATTTT.

V and J are TRBV27 and TRBJ2-7; TRBD1 matches at 8 bases. CDR1 is MNHEY and CDR2 is SMNVEV in the germline V gene (reference sequence). CDR3 length: 18 residues. With 9 bases clipped from V and 0 bases from J, the junction kept 19 bases outside the gene matches. The chain's CDR3 is CARGQALPSPKSSYEQYF. Written as DNA, the CDR3 is TGTGCCAGGGGACAGGCTCTACCGAGTCCTAAGAGCTCCTACGAGCAGTACTTC.

This rearrangement joins TRBV19 to TRBJ1-1; TRBD1 matches at 10 bases. Germline trimming cut 9 bases from V and 5 bases from J; bases unmatched to any gene: 12. CDR3 length: 15 residues. Germline CDR1 and CDR2: LNHDA and SQIVND (reference sequence). In DNA, the CDR3 is TGTGCCAGCTATCGAGACAGGGGGCTCCGGACTGAAGCTTTCTTT. Its translation: CASYRDRGLRTEAFF.

The chain uses TRBV21-1 and TRBJ1-5; no DNA check was done on the table's D call, TRBD1. TRBV21-1 is noted as a pseudogene. The CDR3 spans 16 residues. The CDR3 sequence is CASSKDRGQKNQPQHF. For the CDR3, the DNA is TGTGCCAGCAGCAAAGACCGAGGACAGAAGAATCAGCCCCAGCATTTT.

J is TRBJ1-4 and V is TRBV4-1; D is ambiguous. This CDR3 has 15 residues. V dropped 1 base and J dropped 8 bases, with 14 bases sitting between them. CDR1 and CDR2 from the germline V gene are MGHRA and YSYEKL. The CDR3 DNA reads as TGCGCCAGCAGCCAAGGAGGGAGAGGAAAAGAAAAACTGTTTTTT. The encoded protein is CASSQGGRGKEKLFF.

The chain combines TRBV28 with TRBJ1-4; D is perhaps TRBD1 (6 bases). V was trimmed by 6 bases and J by 8 bases, leaving 19 bases between them. Germline V gene sequence: CDR1 MDHEN, CDR2 SYDVKM. CDR3 length: 15 residues. In DNA, the CDR3 is TGTGCCAGCAGCCACGGACAGTTGCTTTTGGAAAAACTGTTTTTT. Translation: CASSHGQLLLEKLFF.

The DNA of the CDR3 is TGTGCCAGCAGCCTCCAGCGAACCGTAGCCAAAAACATTCAGTACTTC. Encoded protein: CASSLQRTVAKNIQYF. The J gene is TRBJ2-4, the V gene TRBV7-9, with unresolved D. This CDR3 contains 16 residues. Trimming took 5 bases from V and 0 from J, leaving 14 bases between them. Germline V lookup: CDR1 SEHNR, CDR2 FQNEAQ (reference sequence).

The gene calls are TRBV10-3 and TRBJ2-2; 8 bases map to TRBD2. CDR3 length: 15 residues. Germline CDR1 ENHRY, CDR2 SYGVKD. V trimming: 8 bases; J trimming: 1 base; junction bases outside the gene matches: 6. Here the CDR3 reads CAIAPGLGNTGELFF. CDR3 DNA sequence: TGTGCCATCGCCCCGGGACTAGGGAACACCGGGGAGCTGTTTTTT.

The V gene is TRBV9, the J gene TRBJ1-1; the match to TRBD1 covers 8 bases. Germline V gene data show CDR1 as SGDLS and CDR2 as YYNGEE. This CDR3 has 15 amino acids. The ends lost 2 bases at V and 4 bases at J; junction bases unmatched: 7. The CDR3 DNA follows: TGTGCCAGCAGCGTCGACAGGGGAGGTGGCACTGAAGCTTTCTTT. Translated: CASSVDRGGGTEAFF.

This chain uses TRBV7-9 with TRBJ1-1; D remains ambiguous. CDR3 length equals 13 residues. CDR1 and CDR2 (germline): SEHNR, FQNEAQ (reference sequence). Trimming took off 3 bases at V and 0 bases at J, with 5 bases between the two ends. The CDR3 loop reads CASSFQMNTEAFF. The CDR3 DNA sequence: TGTGCCAGCAGCTTTCAAATGAACACTGAAGCTTTCTTT. Variable domain in full (rest from reference TRBV7-9 and TRBJ1-1): DTGVSQNPRHKITKRGQNVTFRCDPISEHNRLYWYRQTLGQGPEFLTYFQNEAQLEKSRLLSDRFSAERPKGSFSTLEIQRTEQGDSAMYLCASSFQMNTEAFFGQGTRLTVV.

The chain combines TRBV6-5 with TRBJ1-2, with a possible D match to TRBD1 (6 bases). The CDR3 is 14 residues long. CDR1 and CDR2 from the germline V gene are MNHEY and SVGAGI. V lost 3 bases and J lost 4, with 12 bases in between. CDR3 sequence reads: CASSYSTGIYGYTF. The CDR3, as DNA: TGTGCCAGCAGTTATTCCACAGGGATCTATGGCTACACCTTC.

The CDR3 reads CASSGTPGQSSGEQFF. The CDR3 DNA is TGTGCCAGCAGCGGAACTCCGGGACAGAGTAGTGGTGAGCAGTTCTTC. This sequence joins TRBV9 and TRBJ2-1, with 7 bases lining up with TRBD1. The CDR3 contains 16 residues. The V and J ends lost 3 bases and 9 bases, in that order; junction bases with no gene match: 15. Germline CDR1 reads SGDLS; CDR2 reads YYNGEE. The variable domain in full, completed from reference TRBV9 and TRBJ2-1, reads DSGVTQTPKHLITATGQRVTLRCSPRSGDLSVYWYQQSLDQGLQFLIQYYNGEERAKGNILERFSAQQFPDLHSELNLSSLELGDSALYFCASSGTPGQSSGEQFFGPGTRLTVL.

CDR3 loop: CASSNRQGDGAFF. The CDR3 nucleotides read TGTGCCAGTAGTAATCGACAGGGAGACGGAGCTTTCTTT. The genes are TRBV19 and TRBJ1-1; 7 nucleotides match TRBD1. The CDR3 contains 13 residues. From germline, CDR1 is LNHDA and CDR2 SQIVND (reference sequence). After removal of 4 bases from V and 10 bases from J, the junction contained 9 bases not matched to a gene. Variable domain in full (rest from reference TRBV19 and TRBJ1-1): DGGITQSPKYLFRKEGQNVTLSCEQNLNHDAMYWYRQDPGQGLRLIYYSQIVNDFQKGDIAEGYSVSREKKESFPLTVTSAQKNPTAFYLCASSNRQGDGAFFGQGTRLTVV.

This chain links TRBV4-3 with TRBJ2-3, with D perhaps matching TRBD1 (5 bases). The CDR3 is 14 amino acids. Germline V CDR1 and CDR2: LGHNA, YSLEER. V lost 0 bases, J lost 3 bases, and 7 bases lay in between. The CDR3 DNA sequence: TGCGCCAGCAGCCAAGAACCAGGGACAGATACGCAGTATTTT. This codes for CASSQEPGTDTQYF.

V gene TRBV23-1 combines with J gene TRBJ1-6; no reliable D call. TRBV23-1 qualifies as an ORF whose function is uncertain. This CDR3 has 9 amino acids. Trimming left V 10 bases short and J 13 bases short, with 8 bases between. The CDR3 reads CATLRPLHF. The CDR3 DNA is TGCGCCACCCTCCGGCCCCTCCACTTT.

This sequence joins TRBV19 and TRBJ1-2; D is uncertain. The V end was cut by 7 bases, the J end by 4 bases, with 10 bases between. Germline CDR1 and CDR2: LNHDA and SQIVND (reference sequence). The CDR3 is 12 amino acids. CDR3 residues: CASTYGLYGYTF. The CDR3 bases are TGTGCCAGTACATACGGACTCTATGGCTACACCTTC.

The chain has TRBV5-1 and TRBJ2-2, with 7 bases matching TRBD2. The CDR3 runs 15 residues. V shed 0 bases, J shed 5 bases, and the junction held 4 bases outside the gene matches. CDR1 is SGHRS, CDR2 YFSETQ, per germline. For the CDR3, the DNA is TGCGCCAGCAGCTTGGACCAAGCGGGGACCGGGGAGCTGTTTTTT. Its protein product is CASSLDQAGTGELFF.

For the CDR3, the DNA is TGTGCCAGCAGGAGACTAGCGGGGGGCAATGAGCAGTTCTTC. This translates into CASRRLAGGNEQFF. The chain links TRBV28 to TRBJ2-1, with 13 bases lining up with TRBD2. The CDR3 consists of 14 residues. CDR1 is MDHEN and CDR2 is SYDVKM in the germline V gene. V dropped 6 bases and J dropped 6; count of bases not matched to a gene: 2.

With regard to this clone: In the same sample, other DNA sequences code for this CDR3. V usage is TRBV4-2 and J usage is TRBJ1-5, with unresolved D. CDR3 length: 13 residues. Trimming took off 0 bases at V and 4 bases at J, with 4 bases between the two ends. Germline V gives CDR1 LGHNA, CDR2 YNFKEQ. Written as DNA, the CDR3 is TGTGCCAGCAGCCAAGATCTTAATCAGCCCCAGCATTTT. This sequence encodes CASSQDLNQPQHF.

This chain connects TRBV4-1 to TRBJ2-2; the match to TRBD2 covers 11 bases. CDR3 length: 16 amino acids. The trim removed 4 bases at V and 7 bases at J, leaving 8 bases unmatched. The germline gives CDR1 MGHRA, CDR2 YSYEKL. CDR3 residues: CASSRKTSGMNGELFF. CDR3 sequence (DNA): TGCGCCAGCAGCCGGAAGACTAGCGGGATGAACGGGGAGCTGTTTTTT.

This clone was recorded a few times. V usage is TRBV5-4 and J usage is TRBJ2-3; 12 bases are a match to TRBD2. The germline gives CDR1 SGHNT, CDR2 YYREEE (reference sequence). The CDR3 totals 16 residues. The J segment lost 1 base and the V segment lost 4 bases, leaving 4 bases of the junction unmatched. The CDR3, as DNA: TGTGCCAGCAGCGAAAGACTAGCGGGAGGCACAGATACGCAGTATTTT. Protein product: CASSERLAGGTDTQYF.

This clone showed up just a few times. This chain connects TRBV11-2 to TRBJ1-6; D unresolved. The V end was cut by 2 bases, the J end by 7 bases, with 18 bases between. There are 17 residues in the CDR3. The germline gives CDR1 SGHAT, CDR2 FQNNGV. The CDR3 spells CASSLFHTFDGNSPLHF. CDR3 sequence (DNA): TGTGCCAGCAGCTTATTTCACACCTTCGACGGGAATTCACCCCTCCACTTT.

V gene TRBV5-6 combines with J gene TRBJ1-1; possibly TRBD1 for D (5 bases). Germline V lookup: CDR1 SGHDT, CDR2 YYEEEE. This CDR3 contains 13 residues. V lost 0 bases to trimming and J lost 6 bases, with 9 bases between them. Written as DNA, the CDR3 is TGTGCCAGCAGCTTGGTTGGGGGGGCTGAAGCTTTCTTT. Translating it yields CASSLVGGAEAFF.

V usage is TRBV9 and J usage is TRBJ2-2, with 8 bases identical to TRBD2. The CDR3 runs to 16 residues. J was trimmed by 7 bases and V by 0 bases; bases with no gene match: 8. Germline V gene sequence: CDR1 SGDLS, CDR2 YYNGEE. The CDR3 nucleotides read TGTGCCAGCAGCGTAGGTGGGACTAGTCGTGGCGGGGAGCTGTTTTTT. This translates into CASSVGGTSRGGELFF. Combining the CDR3 with reference TRBV9 and TRBJ2-2 gives the whole variable domain DSGVTQTPKHLITATGQRVTLRCSPRSGDLSVYWYQQSLDQGLQFLIQYYNGEERAKGNILERFSAQQFPDLHSELNLSSLELGDSALYFCASSVGGTSRGGELFFGEGSRLTVL.

This chain uses TRBV24-1 with TRBJ2-1; TRBD1 agrees at 9 bases. This CDR3 has 16 amino acids. Looked up from germline, CDR1 is KGHDR and CDR2 is SFDVKD. The trim removed 4 bases at V and 3 bases at J, leaving 6 bases unmatched. In DNA form, the CDR3 reads TGTGCCACCAGTGACCAAGGACAGGGGATCTACAATGAGCAGTTCTTC. It yields the protein CATSDQGQGIYNEQFF.

The chain employs TRBV7-2 and TRBJ2-1; TRBD2 matches 8 bases. The CDR3 consists of 15 residues. The trim removed 5 bases at V and 7 bases at J, leaving 10 bases unmatched. Germline-derived CDR1 and CDR2 are SGHTA and FQGNSA. This CDR3 reads CASSNVAGTGNEQFF. CDR3 nucleotides: TGTGCCAGCAGCAATGTAGCGGGAACGGGGAATGAGCAGTTCTTC.

The V gene is TRBV10-1, the J gene TRBJ1-1; TRBD1 aligns across 8 bases. CDR1 is WNHNN and CDR2 is SYGVQD in the germline V gene (reference sequence). V gave up 2 bases and J gave up 5 bases; unmatched junction bases: 7. The CDR3 consists of 15 residues. CDR3 loop: CASSEIPGGWTEAFF. The DNA for the CDR3 is TGCGCCAGCAGTGAGATCCCAGGGGGCTGGACTGAAGCTTTCTTT.

The V and J genes are TRBV19 and TRBJ1-1, with a tentative D call TRBD1 (5 bases). Germline CDR1 is LNHDA and CDR2 is SQIVND (reference sequence). V was trimmed by 1 base and J by 0 bases, leaving 9 bases between them. The CDR3 extends over 15 amino acids. The CDR3 region has the DNA TGTGCCAGTAGTATAGCGGGACTTATGAACACTGAAGCTTTCTTT. Encoded protein: CASSIAGLMNTEAFF.

The V call is TRBV20-1, the J call TRBJ2-3, with a weak D call TRBD2 (7 bases). V lost 3 bases to trimming and J lost 4 bases, with 20 bases between them. CDR3 size: 16 residues. Germline CDR1 and CDR2: DFQATT and SNEGSKA (reference sequence). The chain's CDR3 is CSASEGRGPRSDTQYF. CDR3 nucleotides: TGCAGTGCTAGTGAGGGGCGGGGGCCTCGATCAGATACGCAGTATTTT.